This T cell receptor beta chain was obtained from a study of PD-L1 blockade in urothelial cancer. On the study more broadly: About 90% of the roughly 30 patients comprised males who had bladder-origin urothelial cancer. Treatment start was followed by blood analysis at 3 weeks (second dose) and again at 6 weeks.

Repertoires were generated with immunoSEQ multiplex PCR, while TCRdb's copy carries only in-frame clones and drops some. This table has 20,000 to 30,000 clones, approximately 84% appearing once. Findings and limits, study-wide: Tumor-associated clones in the blood of durable-benefit patients grew more at 3 weeks.

On this clone itself: Its antigen is not known.

Trimming took 0 bases from V and 2 from J, leaving 12 bases between them. Germline V gene data show CDR1 as SGHRS and CDR2 as YFSETQ. The CDR3 has 15 residues. This chain links TRBV5-1 with TRBJ2-7; unclear D gene. This TCR derives from a man between 65 and 85 years old with urothelial cancer. Sequencing used PBMCs, obtained around atezolizumab (anti-PD-L1) treatment. CDR3 bases: TGCGCCAGCAGCTTGGCTGGCGCAGGAACCTACGAGCAGTACTTC. It translates to CASSLAGAGTYEQYF.